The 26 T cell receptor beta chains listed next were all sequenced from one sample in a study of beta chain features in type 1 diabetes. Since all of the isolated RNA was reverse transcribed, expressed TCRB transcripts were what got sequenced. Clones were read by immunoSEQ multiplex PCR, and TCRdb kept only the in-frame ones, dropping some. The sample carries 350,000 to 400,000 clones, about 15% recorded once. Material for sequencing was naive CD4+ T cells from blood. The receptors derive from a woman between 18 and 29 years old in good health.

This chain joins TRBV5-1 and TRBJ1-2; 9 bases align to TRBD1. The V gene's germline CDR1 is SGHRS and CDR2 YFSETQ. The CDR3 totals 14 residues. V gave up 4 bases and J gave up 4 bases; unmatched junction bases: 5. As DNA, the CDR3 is TGCGCCAGCAGCCTAGAGGACAGGGGCTATGGCTACACCTTC. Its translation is CASSLEDRGYGYTF. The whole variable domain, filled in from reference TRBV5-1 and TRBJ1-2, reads KAGVTQTPRYLIKTRGQQVTLSCSPISGHRSVSWYQQTPGQGLQFLFEYFSETQRNKGNFPGRFSGRQFSNSRSEMNVSTLELGDSALYLCASSLEDRGYGYTFGSGTRLTVV.

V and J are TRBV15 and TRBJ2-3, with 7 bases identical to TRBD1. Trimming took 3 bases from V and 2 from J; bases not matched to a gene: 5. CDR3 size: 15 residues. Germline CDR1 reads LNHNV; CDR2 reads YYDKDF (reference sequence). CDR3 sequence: CATSRRQGDTDTQYF. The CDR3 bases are TGTGCCACCAGCAGGCGACAGGGTGACACAGATACGCAGTATTTT.

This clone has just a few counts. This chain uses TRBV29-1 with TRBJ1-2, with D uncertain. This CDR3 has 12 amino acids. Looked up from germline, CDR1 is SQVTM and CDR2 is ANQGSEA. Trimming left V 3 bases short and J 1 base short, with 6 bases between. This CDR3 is CSVEQNNYGYTF. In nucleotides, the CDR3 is TGCAGCGTTGAGCAGAATAACTATGGCTACACCTTC.

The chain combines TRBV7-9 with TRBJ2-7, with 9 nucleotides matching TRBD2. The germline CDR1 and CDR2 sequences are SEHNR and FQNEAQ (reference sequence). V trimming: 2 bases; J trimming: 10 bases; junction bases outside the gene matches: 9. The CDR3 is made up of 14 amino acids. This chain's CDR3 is CASSLLGTSSGQYF. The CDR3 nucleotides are TGTGCCAGCAGCTTATTGGGGACTAGCTCAGGACAGTACTTC.

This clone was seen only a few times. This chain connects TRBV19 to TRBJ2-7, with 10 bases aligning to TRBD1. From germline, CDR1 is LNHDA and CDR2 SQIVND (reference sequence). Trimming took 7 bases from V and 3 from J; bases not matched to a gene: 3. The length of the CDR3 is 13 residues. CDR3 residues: CASKGTGVYEQYF. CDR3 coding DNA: TGTGCCAGTAAGGGGACAGGGGTCTACGAGCAGTACTTC.

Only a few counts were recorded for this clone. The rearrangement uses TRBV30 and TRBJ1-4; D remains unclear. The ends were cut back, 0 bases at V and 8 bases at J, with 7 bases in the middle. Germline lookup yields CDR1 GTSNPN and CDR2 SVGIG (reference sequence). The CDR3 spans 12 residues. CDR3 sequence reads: CAWSVLYEKLFF. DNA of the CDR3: TGTGCCTGGAGTGTACTGTACGAAAAACTGTTTTTT.

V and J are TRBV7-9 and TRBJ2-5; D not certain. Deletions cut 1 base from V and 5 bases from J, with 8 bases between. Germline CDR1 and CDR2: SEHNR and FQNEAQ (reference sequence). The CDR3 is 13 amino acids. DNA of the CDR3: TGTGCCAGCAGCTTAGATCCTCAGGAGACCCAGTACTTC. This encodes CASSLDPQETQYF.

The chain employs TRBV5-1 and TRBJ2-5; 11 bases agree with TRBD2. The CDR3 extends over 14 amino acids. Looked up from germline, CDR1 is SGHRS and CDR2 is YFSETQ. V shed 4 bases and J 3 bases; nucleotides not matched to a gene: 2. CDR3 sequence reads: CASSKGLAEETQYF. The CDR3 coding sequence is TGCGCCAGCAGCAAGGGACTAGCGGAAGAGACCCAGTACTTC.

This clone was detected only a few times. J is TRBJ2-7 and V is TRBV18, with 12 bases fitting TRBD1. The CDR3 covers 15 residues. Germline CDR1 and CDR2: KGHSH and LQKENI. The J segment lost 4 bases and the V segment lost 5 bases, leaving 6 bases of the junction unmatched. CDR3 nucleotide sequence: TGTGCCAGCTCATTCCCGGGACAGGGGGCTTACGAGCAGTACTTC. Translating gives CASSFPGQGAYEQYF.

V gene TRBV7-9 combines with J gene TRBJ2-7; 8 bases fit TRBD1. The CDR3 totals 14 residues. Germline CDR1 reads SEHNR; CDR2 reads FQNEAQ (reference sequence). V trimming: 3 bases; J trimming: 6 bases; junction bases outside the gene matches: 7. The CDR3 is CASSFLTGVVEQYF. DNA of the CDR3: TGTGCCAGCAGCTTTCTGACAGGGGTTGTCGAGCAGTACTTC. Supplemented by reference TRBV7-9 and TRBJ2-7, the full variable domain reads DTGVSQNPRHKITKRGQNVTFRCDPISEHNRLYWYRQTLGQGPEFLTYFQNEAQLEKSRLLSDRFSAERPKGSFSTLEIQRTEQGDSAMYLCASSFLTGVVEQYFGPGTRLTVT.

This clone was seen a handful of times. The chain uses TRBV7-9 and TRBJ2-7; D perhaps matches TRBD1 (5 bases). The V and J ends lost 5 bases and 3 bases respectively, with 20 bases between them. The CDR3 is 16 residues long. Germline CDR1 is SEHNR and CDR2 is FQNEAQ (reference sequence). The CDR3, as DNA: TGTGCCAGCAGCCCAACGAGCAGGGTCTCGGACTACGAGCAGTACTTC. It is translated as CASSPTSRVSDYEQYF.

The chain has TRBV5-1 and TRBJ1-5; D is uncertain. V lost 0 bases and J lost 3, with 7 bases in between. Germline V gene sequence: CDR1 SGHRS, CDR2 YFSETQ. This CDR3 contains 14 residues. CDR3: CASSLAPNNQPQHF. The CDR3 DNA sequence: TGCGCCAGCAGCTTGGCCCCAAACAATCAGCCCCAGCATTTT.

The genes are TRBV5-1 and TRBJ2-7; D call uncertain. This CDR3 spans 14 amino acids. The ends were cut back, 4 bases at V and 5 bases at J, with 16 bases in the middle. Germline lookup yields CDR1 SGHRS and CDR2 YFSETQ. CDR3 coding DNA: TGCGCCAGCAGCCAACCCGGTGGGCGACACGAGCAGTACTTC. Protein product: CASSQPGGRHEQYF.

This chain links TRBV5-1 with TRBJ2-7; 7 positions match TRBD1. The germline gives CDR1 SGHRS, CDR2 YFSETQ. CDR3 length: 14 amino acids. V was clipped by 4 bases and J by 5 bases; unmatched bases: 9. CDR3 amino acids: CASSPSTGLDEQYF. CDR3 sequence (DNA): TGCGCCAGCAGCCCCTCGACAGGGTTGGACGAGCAGTACTTC.

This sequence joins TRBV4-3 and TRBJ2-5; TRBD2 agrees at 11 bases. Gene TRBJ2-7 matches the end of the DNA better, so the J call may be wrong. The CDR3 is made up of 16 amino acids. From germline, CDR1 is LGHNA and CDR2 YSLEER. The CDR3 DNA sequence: TGCGCCAGCAGCATTGCCGGGACTAGCGGTACCTACGAGCAGTACTTC. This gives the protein CASSIAGTSGTYEQYF.

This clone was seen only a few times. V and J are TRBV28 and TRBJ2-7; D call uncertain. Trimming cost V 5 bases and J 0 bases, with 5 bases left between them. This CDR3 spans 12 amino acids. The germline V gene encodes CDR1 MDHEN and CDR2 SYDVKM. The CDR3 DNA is TGTGCCAGCAGTGAGCGCTCCTACGAGCAGTACTTC. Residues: CASSERSYEQYF.

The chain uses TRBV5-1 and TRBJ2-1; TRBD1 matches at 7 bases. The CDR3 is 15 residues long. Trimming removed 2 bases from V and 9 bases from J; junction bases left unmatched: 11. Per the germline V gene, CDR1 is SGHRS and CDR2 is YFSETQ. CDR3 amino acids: CASSLIDREVGEQFF. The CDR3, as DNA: TGCGCCAGCAGCTTAATAGACAGGGAAGTTGGTGAGCAGTTCTTC.

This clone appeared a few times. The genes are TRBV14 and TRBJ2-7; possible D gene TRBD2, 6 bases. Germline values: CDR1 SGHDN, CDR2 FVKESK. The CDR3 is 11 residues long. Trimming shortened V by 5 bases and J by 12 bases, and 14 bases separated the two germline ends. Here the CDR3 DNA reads TGTGCCAGCAGCGGGGGGAGACAGCCGTACTTC. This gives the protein CASSGGRQPYF.

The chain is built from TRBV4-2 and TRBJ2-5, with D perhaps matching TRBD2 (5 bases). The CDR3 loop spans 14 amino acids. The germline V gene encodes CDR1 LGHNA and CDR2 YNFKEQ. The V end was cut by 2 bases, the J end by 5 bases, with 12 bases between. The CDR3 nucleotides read TGTGCCAGCAGCCAAAACGGGGTAGCGGAGACCCAGTACTTC. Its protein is CASSQNGVAETQYF.

CDR3 residues: CASSPWDRPSGANVLTF. In nucleotides, the CDR3 is TGTGCCAGCTCACCATGGGACAGACCCTCTGGGGCCAACGTCCTGACTTTC. The gene calls are TRBV18 and TRBJ2-6, with 7 bases lining up with TRBD1. Germline CDR1 is KGHSH and CDR2 is LQKENI. CDR3 size: 17 residues. V gave up 2 bases and J gave up 0 bases; unmatched junction bases: 4.

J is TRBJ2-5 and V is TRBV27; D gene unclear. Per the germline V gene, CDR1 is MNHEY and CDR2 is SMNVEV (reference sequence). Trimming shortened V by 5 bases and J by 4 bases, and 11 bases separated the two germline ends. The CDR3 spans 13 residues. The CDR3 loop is CASSITTGETQYF. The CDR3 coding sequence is TGTGCCAGCAGTATTACGACGGGAGAGACCCAGTACTTC.

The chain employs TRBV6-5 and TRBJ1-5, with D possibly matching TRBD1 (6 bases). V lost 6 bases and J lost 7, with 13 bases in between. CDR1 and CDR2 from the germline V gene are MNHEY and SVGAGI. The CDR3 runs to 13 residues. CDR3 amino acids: CASSPDRRQPQHF. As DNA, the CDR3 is TGTGCCAGCAGCCCCGACAGGAGACAGCCCCAGCATTTT.

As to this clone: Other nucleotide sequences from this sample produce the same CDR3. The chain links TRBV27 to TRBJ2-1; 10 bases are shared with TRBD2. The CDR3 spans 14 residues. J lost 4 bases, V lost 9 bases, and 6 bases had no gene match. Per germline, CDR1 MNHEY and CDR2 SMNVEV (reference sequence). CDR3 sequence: CASTRTSGYNEQFF. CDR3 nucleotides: TGTGCCAGTACCCGGACTAGCGGATACAATGAGCAGTTCTTC.

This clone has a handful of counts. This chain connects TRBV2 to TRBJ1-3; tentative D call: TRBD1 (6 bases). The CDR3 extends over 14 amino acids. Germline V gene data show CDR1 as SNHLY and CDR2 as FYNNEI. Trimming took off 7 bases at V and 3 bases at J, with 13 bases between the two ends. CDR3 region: CASTQTGFGNTIYF. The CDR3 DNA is TGTGCCAGCACTCAGACAGGCTTTGGAAACACCATATATTTT.

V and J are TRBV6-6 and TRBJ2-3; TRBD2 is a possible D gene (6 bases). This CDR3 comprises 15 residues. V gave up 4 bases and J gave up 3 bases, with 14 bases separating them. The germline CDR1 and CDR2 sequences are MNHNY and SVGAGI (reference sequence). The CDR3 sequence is CASSSPGLPTDTQYF. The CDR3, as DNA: TGTGCCAGCAGTTCCCCGGGACTTCCTACAGATACGCAGTATTTT.

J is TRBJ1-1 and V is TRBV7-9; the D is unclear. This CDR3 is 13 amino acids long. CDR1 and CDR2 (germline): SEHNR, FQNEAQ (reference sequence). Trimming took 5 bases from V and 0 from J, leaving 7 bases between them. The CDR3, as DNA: TGTGCCAGCAGCCCCGAGATGAACACTGAAGCTTTCTTT. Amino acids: CASSPEMNTEAFF.